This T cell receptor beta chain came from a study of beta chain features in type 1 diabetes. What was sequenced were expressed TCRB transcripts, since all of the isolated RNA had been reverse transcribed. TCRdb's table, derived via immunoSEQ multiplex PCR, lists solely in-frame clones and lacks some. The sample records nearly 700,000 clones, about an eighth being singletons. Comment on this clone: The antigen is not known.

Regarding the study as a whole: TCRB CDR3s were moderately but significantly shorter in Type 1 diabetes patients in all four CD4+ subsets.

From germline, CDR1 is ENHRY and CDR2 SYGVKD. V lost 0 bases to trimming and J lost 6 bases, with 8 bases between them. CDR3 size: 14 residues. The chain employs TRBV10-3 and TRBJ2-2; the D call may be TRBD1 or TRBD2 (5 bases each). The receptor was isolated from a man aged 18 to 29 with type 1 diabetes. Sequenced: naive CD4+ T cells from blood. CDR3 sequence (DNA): TGTGCCATCAGTGAGTCGGGGGACCCCGGGGAGCTGTTTTTT. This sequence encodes CAISESGDPGELFF.